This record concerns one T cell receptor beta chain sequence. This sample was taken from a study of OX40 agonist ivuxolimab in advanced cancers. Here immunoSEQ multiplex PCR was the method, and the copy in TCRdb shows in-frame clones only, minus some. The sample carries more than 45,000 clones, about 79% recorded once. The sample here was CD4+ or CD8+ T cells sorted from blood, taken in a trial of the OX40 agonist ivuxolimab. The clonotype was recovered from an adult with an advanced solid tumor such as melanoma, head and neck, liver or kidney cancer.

CDR3 nucleotides: TGTGCCAGCGTCGGGCCCAAGTGGAGGGATGGAGAAAAACTGTTTTTT. Translated: CASVGPKWRDGEKLFF. This sequence joins TRBV2 and TRBJ1-4; D is undetermined. V was trimmed by 8 bases and J by 8 bases, leaving 24 bases between them. CDR3 length equals 16 residues. Germline CDR1 is SNHLY and CDR2 is FYNNEI.